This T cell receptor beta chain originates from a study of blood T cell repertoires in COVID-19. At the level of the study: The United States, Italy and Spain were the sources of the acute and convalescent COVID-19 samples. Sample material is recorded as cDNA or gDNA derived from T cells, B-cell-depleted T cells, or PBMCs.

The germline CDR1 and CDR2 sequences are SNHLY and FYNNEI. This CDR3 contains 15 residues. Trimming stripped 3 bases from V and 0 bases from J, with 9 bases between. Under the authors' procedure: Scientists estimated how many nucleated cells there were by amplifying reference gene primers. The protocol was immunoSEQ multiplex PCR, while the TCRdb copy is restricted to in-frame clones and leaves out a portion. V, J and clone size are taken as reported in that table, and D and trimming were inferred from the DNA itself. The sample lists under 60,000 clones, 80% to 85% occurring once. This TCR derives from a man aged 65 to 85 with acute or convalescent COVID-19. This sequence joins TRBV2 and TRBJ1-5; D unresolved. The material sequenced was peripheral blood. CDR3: CASSERDYSNQPQHF. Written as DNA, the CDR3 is TGTGCCAGCAGTGAGAGAGATTATAGCAATCAGCCCCAGCATTTT.